A selection of T cell receptor beta chains follows, all from one sample in a study of human T cells and chemical hapten exposure. TCRdb fed the RACE reads into MiXCR, producing one record per CDR3 protein. The data contain about 69,000 distinct CDR3 sequences, 10% of them singletons. The sample was whole blood, taken in connection with sensitization to the hapten diphenylcyclopropenone (DPC). The source is a woman aged 45-60 years with alopecia areata. Some clones in this sample may be carry-over from other donors' samples. Each CDR3 is given with its conserved first and last residue.

v_gene	j_gene	len	CDR3aa
TRBV9	TRBJ2-5	17	CASSPRGRAGEEETQYF
TRBV7-6	TRBJ2-2	14	CASSTGTSTGELFF
TRBV28	TRBJ2-1	15	CASKGASGLYNEQFF
TRBV19	TRBJ2-3	10	CATYTDTQYF
TRBV11-2	TRBJ2-3	15	CASSFGTGGTDTQYF
TRBV5-5	TRBJ1-1	14	CAGGRQAPNTEAFF
TRBV3-1	TRBJ2-2	16	CASSQQPPGAAGELFF
TRBV19	TRBJ1-2	14	CASRPGTADYGYTF
TRBV18	TRBJ1-2	13	CASSMDRSYGYTF
TRBV5-1	TRBJ2-5	16	CASSLVSGSKEETQYF
TRBV4-2	TRBJ2-5	18	CASSQAGLAGLGGETQYF
TRBV12-3/TRBV12-4	TRBJ2-3	14	CASSLSWGTDTQYF
TRBV29-1	TRBJ2-7	12	CSVDSGPYEQYF
TRBV2	TRBJ1-4	14	CASSEEQRGEKLFF
TRBV6-2/TRBV6-3	TRBJ1-1	14	CASSYLVGGTEAFF
TRBV29-1	TRBJ2-3	12	CSTGQGGDTQYF
TRBV11-2	TRBJ1-3	18	CASSTLRRSRLKRNTIYF
TRBV20-1	TRBJ2-7	13	CSAREGGYYEQYF
TRBV29-1	TRBJ2-3	19	CSGRAGTGDARLARDTQYF
TRBV10-1	TRBJ2-3	15	CASSELAGDEDTQYF
TRBV7-9	TRBJ1-6	12	CASSLRAASLHF
TRBV11-2	TRBJ1-2	17	CASSSGRGEKAPNGYTF
TRBV29-1	TRBJ1-1	14	CSVRGWGRGTEAFF
TRBV6-6	TRBJ2-3	17	CASSSLSGSDSTDTQYF
TRBV7-9	TRBJ1-2	12	CASSLGVGGYTF
TRBV18	TRBJ1-5	14	CASSRGTVNQPQHF
TRBV5-5	TRBJ2-7	15	CASSLPGTRVYEQYF
TRBV20-1	TRBJ2-7	11	CSAVDRYEQYF
TRBV2	TRBJ2-1	14	CASSVLQGLDEQFF
TRBV6-6	TRBJ1-5	14	CASSYIDITQPQHF
TRBV5-1	TRBJ1-1	15	CASSLAPDLNTEAFF
TRBV27	TRBJ1-6	18	CASRHIMARGLGNSPLHF
TRBV29-1	TRBJ1-5	13	CSVRAGVADPQHF
TRBV7-9	TRBJ2-1	14	CASSLASIYNEQFF
TRBV11-2	TRBJ2-1	14	CAAGGPSSYNEQFF
TRBV7-2	TRBJ1-4	15	CASSLSGTGNEKLFF
TRBV7-9	TRBJ2-1	16	CASRAASGQGYNEQFF